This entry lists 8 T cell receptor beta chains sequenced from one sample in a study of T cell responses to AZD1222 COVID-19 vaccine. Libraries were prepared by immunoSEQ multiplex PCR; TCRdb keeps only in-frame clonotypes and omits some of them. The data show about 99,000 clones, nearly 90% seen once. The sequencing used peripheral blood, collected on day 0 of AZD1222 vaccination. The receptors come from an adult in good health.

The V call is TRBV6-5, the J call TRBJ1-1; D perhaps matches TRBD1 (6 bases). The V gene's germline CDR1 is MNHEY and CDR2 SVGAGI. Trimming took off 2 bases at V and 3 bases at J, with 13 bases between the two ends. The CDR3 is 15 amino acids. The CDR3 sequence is CASSYGVGGHTEAFF. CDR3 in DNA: TGTGCCAGCAGTTACGGGGTTGGGGGGCACACTGAAGCTTTCTTT.

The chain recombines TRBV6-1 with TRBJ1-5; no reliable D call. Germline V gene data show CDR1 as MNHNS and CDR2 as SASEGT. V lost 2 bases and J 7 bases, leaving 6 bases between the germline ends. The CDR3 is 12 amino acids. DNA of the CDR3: TGTGCCAGCAGTGAATTCGGGCAGCCCCAGCATTTT. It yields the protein CASSEFGQPQHF.

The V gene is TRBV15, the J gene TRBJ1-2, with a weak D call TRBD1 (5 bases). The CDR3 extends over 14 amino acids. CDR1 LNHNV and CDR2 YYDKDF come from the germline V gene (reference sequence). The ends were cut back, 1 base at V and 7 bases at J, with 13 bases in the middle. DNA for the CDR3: TGTGCCACCAGCAGAGGTTCAGGGAAAGGTGGCTACACCTTC. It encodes CATSRGSGKGGYTF.

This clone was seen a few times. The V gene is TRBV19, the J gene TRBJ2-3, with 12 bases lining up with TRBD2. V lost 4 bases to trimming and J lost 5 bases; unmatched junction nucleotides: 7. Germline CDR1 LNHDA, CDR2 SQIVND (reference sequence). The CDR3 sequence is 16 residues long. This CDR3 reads CASSTLAGGLVDTQYF. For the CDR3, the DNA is TGTGCCAGTAGTACCCTAGCGGGAGGGCTGGTAGATACGCAGTATTTT.

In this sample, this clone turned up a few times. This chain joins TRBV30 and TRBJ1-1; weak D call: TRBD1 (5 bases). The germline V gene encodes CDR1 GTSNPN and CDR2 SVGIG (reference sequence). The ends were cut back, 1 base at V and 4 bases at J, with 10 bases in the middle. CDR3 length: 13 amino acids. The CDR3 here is CAWSGGGVTEAFF. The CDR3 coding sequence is TGTGCCTGGAGTGGCGGGGGTGTCACTGAAGCTTTCTTT.

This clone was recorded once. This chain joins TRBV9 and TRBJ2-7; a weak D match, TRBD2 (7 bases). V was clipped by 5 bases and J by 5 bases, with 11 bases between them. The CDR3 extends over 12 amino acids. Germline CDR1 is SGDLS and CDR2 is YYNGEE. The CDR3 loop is CASSKGGDEQYF. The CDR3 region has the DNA TGTGCCAGCAGTAAGGGGGGGGACGAGCAGTACTTC.

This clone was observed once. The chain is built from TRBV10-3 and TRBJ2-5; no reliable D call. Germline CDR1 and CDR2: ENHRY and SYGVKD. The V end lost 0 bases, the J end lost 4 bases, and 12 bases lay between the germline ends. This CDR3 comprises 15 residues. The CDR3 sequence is CAISESVRQTETQYF. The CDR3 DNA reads TGTGCCATCAGTGAGTCGGTGAGACAAACAGAGACCCAGTACTTC.

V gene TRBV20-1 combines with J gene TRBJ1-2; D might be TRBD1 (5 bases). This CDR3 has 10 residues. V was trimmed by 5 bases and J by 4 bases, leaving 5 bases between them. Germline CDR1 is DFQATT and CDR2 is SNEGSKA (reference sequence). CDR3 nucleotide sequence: TGCAGTGCTGACAGCTATGGCTACACCTTC. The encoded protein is CSADSYGYTF.